This TCR beta chain is drawn from a study of blood T cells in healthy people across ages. General study findings and limits: A greater number of naive CD4+ cells and higher diversity distinguished long-lived donors from aged donors.

Combining a sample-barcoded 5' primer with a J-beta primer mix, a second PCR ran for roughly 7 to 12 cycles. The template-switch adaptor was a 5' adaptor with 12 random nucleotides. It tagged each cDNA molecule. MiXCR, applied by TCRdb to the 5' RACE reads, yields one record per CDR3 protein. The sample has more than 800,000 distinct CDR3 sequences, under 30% seen once. Donors ranged from roughly 6 to 100 years old and were healthy Caucasians in Russia. Per germline, CDR1 DFQATT and CDR2 SNEGSKA (reference sequence). Deletions cut 5 bases from V and 5 bases from J, with 10 bases between. The length of the CDR3 is 11 residues. Notes on this clonotype: Its antigen is undetermined.

Sequences were obtained from blood. The chain links TRBV20-1 to TRBJ2-7, with D perhaps TRBD1 (5 bases). This sequence originates from a woman of 80 years or more in good health. The CDR3 sequence: CSAADSNEQYF. The CDR3 DNA reads as TGCAGTGCTGCCGACAGCAACGAGCAGTACTTC.